This TCR beta chain was sequenced in a study of blood T cells in healthy people across ages. Study-level findings and limits: A roughly linear fall in TCR beta diversity per million T cells was seen with increasing age.

Primers used in a second PCR of roughly 6 to 12 cycles were a sample-barcoded 5' primer and a J-beta primer mix. Unique molecular identifiers of 12 random nucleotides labeled each cDNA. CDR3-containing paired-end reads numbered at least 3 million in each sample. One entry per CDR3 protein, called by TCRdb with MiXCR from the 5' RACE reads. The repertoire holds 1.2 million to 1.5 million distinct CDR3 sequences, with 59% as singletons. CDR1 and CDR2 from the germline V gene are DFQATT and SNEGSKA (reference sequence). The V gene lost 3 bases and the J gene lost 3 bases, with 24 bases spanning the gap. The CDR3 sequence is 17 residues long. On this clonotype itself: What it binds is unknown.

The receptor was isolated from a man younger than 30 in good health. The chain has TRBV20-1 and TRBJ2-7; tentative D call: TRBD2 (6 bases). The sequencing sample was made of blood. The CDR3 reads CSASIDGPSSAFYEQYF. DNA for the CDR3: TGCAGTGCTAGTATCGACGGGCCGTCTAGCGCGTTCTACGAGCAGTACTTC.